These 13 T cell receptor beta chains share one sample of origin, sequenced in a study of Ad26.COV2.S vaccination and SARS-CoV-2 variants (dated by TCRdb to the early 2020s). The receptor library was made with the immunoSEQ multiplex PCR assay. Held by TCRdb, this immuneACCESS table contains in-frame sequences only and omits some clones. Under half of the omission traces to an unresolved V gene where checked; the cause of the rest is unknown. This sample holds around 310,000 clones; 85% to 90% were observed only once. In total, the top ten clones hold about 5.4% of the sample. Interpreted using the paper, the treatment or condition label stands for: some 20 received Ad26.COV2.S at low or high dose, single or two shots; 5 received placebo; per-sample allocation not given. For vaccine and placebo recipients, the sequenced repertoires came from samples collected on day 63 after the first injection.

The sample in question was peripheral blood, obtained in a trial of Ad26.COV2.S vaccine versus placebo. The receptors originated from a person aged 18 to 59 who received the Ad26.COV2.S COVID-19 vaccine or a placebo.

V and J are TRBV7-8 and TRBJ1-1, with D possibly being TRBD1 (5 bases). Trimming took off 4 bases at V and 0 bases at J, with 12 bases between the two ends. The length of the CDR3 is 15 residues. CDR1 is SGHVS and CDR2 is FQNEAQ in the germline V gene. DNA of the CDR3: TGTGCCAGCAGCTCTACGACAGACCTGAACACTGAAGCTTTCTTT. Its translation is CASSSTTDLNTEAFF.

The chain recombines TRBV6-2 or TRBV6-3 with TRBJ2-3, with unresolved D. CDR1 and CDR2 (germline): MNHEY, SVGEGT. Trimming cost V 2 bases and J 5 bases, with 20 bases left between them. The CDR3 has 17 residues. The CDR3 loop reads CASSYPQADPQQDTQYF. CDR3 nucleotide sequence: TGTGCCAGCAGTTACCCCCAGGCAGACCCACAGCAAGATACGCAGTATTTT.

V usage is TRBV19 and J usage is TRBJ1-2, with 8 bases lining up with TRBD1. The CDR3 covers 12 residues. Looked up from germline, CDR1 is LNHDA and CDR2 is SQIVND (reference sequence). Trimming cost V 10 bases and J 8 bases; bases outside gene matches: 9. The CDR3 loop is CATTDRDIGYTF. The DNA of the CDR3 is TGTGCCACCACGGACAGGGATATAGGCTACACCTTC.

The CDR3 DNA sequence: TGTGCCAGCAGTTACAACAGGGGGCCCGGGTACGAGCAGTACGTC. As protein: CASSYNRGPGYEQYV. The chain recombines TRBV6-5 with TRBJ2-7; TRBD1 matches at 9 bases. The V and J ends lost 2 bases and 4 bases, in that order; junction bases with no gene match: 6. The germline gives CDR1 MNHEY, CDR2 SVGAGI. CDR3 length: 15 residues.

The chain is built from TRBV29-1 and TRBJ2-5, with TRBD2 matching 14 bases. The V gene end was trimmed by 4 bases and the J gene end by 4 bases; junction bases not matched to a gene: 5. The CDR3 sequence is 15 residues long. Germline V gives CDR1 SQVTM, CDR2 ANQGSEA. The chain's CDR3 is CSVGLAGGQGETQYF. In nucleotides, the CDR3 is TGCAGCGTTGGACTAGCGGGGGGGCAAGGAGAGACCCAGTACTTC.

CDR3 nucleotide sequence: TGTGCCAGCTCACCAGGGCAGGAGACTGAAGCTTTCTTT. Protein: CASSPGQETEAFF. The V gene is TRBV18, the J gene TRBJ1-1; D gene unclear. Trimming removed 2 bases from V and 5 bases from J, with 9 bases in between. Germline CDR1 reads KGHSH; CDR2 reads LQKENI. The CDR3 loop spans 13 amino acids.

The chain is built from TRBV3-1 (or the pseudogene TRBV3-2) and TRBJ1-1, with unresolved D. The CDR3 spans 12 residues. Per germline, CDR1 LGHDT and CDR2 YNNKEL (reference sequence). Trimming took 7 bases from V and 8 from J, leaving 14 bases between them. Written as DNA, the CDR3 is TGTGCCAGCACTTCAACCGGAGTGGAAGCTTTCTTT. It translates to CASTSTGVEAFF.

The CDR3 reads CASSLNRAPEEGYTF. The CDR3 DNA reads as TGTGCCAGCAGCCTGAATCGGGCCCCAGAGGAGGGCTACACCTTC. The gene calls are TRBV6-5 and TRBJ1-2; D call uncertain. Trimming took off 6 bases at V and 8 bases at J, with 22 bases between the two ends. Germline-derived CDR1 and CDR2 are MNHEY and SVGAGI. This CDR3 region has 15 residues.

The V and J genes are TRBV5-1 and TRBJ2-3; D unresolved. V lost 3 bases and J lost 1, with 9 bases in between. The length of the CDR3 is 14 residues. CDR1 is SGHRS, CDR2 YFSETQ, per germline. The CDR3 DNA is TGCGCCAGCAGCTCATTAAGCGGCACAGATACGCAGTATTTT. Translation: CASSSLSGTDTQYF.

The CDR3 region is CASSLLSGRRSGANVLTF. CDR3 DNA: TGTGCCAGCAGTTTACTTTCGGGCCGCCGATCTGGGGCCAACGTCCTGACTTTC. The J gene is TRBJ2-6, the V gene TRBV27; D remains ambiguous. Germline V gene sequence: CDR1 MNHEY, CDR2 SMNVEV (reference sequence). V dropped 2 bases and J dropped 1 base, with 15 bases sitting between them. This CDR3 is built from 18 residues. Full variable domain (remainder filled in from reference TRBV27 and TRBJ2-6): EAQVTQNPRYLITVTGKKLTVTCSQNMNHEYMSWYRQDPGLGLRQIYYSMNVEVTDKGDVPEGYKVSRKEKRNFPLILESPSPNQTSLYFCASSLLSGRRSGANVLTFGAGSRLTVL.

The V gene is TRBV19, the J gene TRBJ2-1; TRBD2 matches 10 bases. CDR3 length: 17 residues. V shed 0 bases and J 12 bases; nucleotides not matched to a gene: 14. CDR1 and CDR2 (germline): LNHDA, SQIVND (reference sequence). CDR3 bases: TGTGCCAGTAGTATAGATCTCGGGAGCGGGAGGGTCCCTCGGCAGTTCTTC. This codes for CASSIDLGSGRVPRQFF. The full variable domain, its missing parts supplied by reference TRBV19 and TRBJ2-1, is DGGITQSPKYLFRKEGQNVTLSCEQNLNHDAMYWYRQDPGQGLRLIYYSQIVNDFQKGDIAEGYSVSREKKESFPLTVTSAQKNPTAFYLCASSIDLGSGRVPRQFFGPGTRLTVL.

This sequence joins TRBV12-3 or TRBV12-4 and TRBJ2-2, with D uncertain. This CDR3 spans 12 amino acids. The V and J ends lost 4 bases and 4 bases respectively, with 4 bases between them. CDR3 DNA sequence: TGTGCCAGCAGTTCAGGCACCGGGGAGCTGTTTTTT. This codes for CASSSGTGELFF.

This clone was counted once. The chain links TRBV27 to TRBJ1-4; D unresolved. Germline V gene sequence: CDR1 MNHEY, CDR2 SMNVEV (reference sequence). The V and J ends lost 6 bases and 0 bases respectively, with 8 bases between them. The CDR3 length is 14 residues. The CDR3 region is CASRRVATNEKLFF. The CDR3 nucleotides read TGTGCCAGCAGGCGGGTGGCAACTAATGAAAAACTGTTTTTT.